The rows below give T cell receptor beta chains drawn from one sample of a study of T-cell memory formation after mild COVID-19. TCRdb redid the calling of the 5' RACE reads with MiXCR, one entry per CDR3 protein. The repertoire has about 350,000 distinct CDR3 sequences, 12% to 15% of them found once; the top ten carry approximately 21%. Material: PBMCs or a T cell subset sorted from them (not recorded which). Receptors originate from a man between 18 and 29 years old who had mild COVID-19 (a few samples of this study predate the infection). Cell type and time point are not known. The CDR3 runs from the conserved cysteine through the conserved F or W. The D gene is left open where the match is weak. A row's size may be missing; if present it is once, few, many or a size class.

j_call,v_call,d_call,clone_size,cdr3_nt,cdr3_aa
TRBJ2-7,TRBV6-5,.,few,TGTGCCAGCAGTTTTTCAGGGAATCGCGACGAGCAGTACTTC,CASSFSGNRDEQYF
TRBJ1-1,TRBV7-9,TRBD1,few,TGTGCCAGCAGCTTAGCCGGACAGGGTAAGGCTTTCTTT,CASSLAGQGKAFF
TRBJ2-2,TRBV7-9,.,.,TGTGCCAGCAGCTTAGTGGCAGGCTACACCGGGGAGCTGTTTTTT,CASSLVAGYTGELFF
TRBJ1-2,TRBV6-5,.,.,TGTGCCAGCAGGGGAGAGGACCCTAACTATGGCTACACCTTC,CASRGEDPNYGYTF
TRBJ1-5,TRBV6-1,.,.,TGTGCCAGCAGTGCACAGGAAGCCCGTCAGCCCCAGCATTTT,CASSAQEARQPQHF
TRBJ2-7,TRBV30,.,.,TGTGCCTGGGGTAGGGAAGCCTACGAGCAGTACTTC,CAWGREAYEQYF
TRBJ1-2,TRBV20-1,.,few,TGCAGTGCAAACAGGGATCTTAACTATGGCTACACCTTC,CSANRDLNYGYTF
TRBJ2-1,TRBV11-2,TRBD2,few,TGTGCCAGCAGCGCTCGGGCACTAGCGGGGCATGATGAGCAGTTCTTC,CASSARALAGHDEQFF
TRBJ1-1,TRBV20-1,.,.,TGCAGTGCTAGAGGCATACCCGCGAACACTGAAGCTTTCTTT,CSARGIPANTEAFF
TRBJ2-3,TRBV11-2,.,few,TGTGCCAGCAGCTTAGTAATCAGACCAGATACGCAGTATTTT,CASSLVIRPDTQYF
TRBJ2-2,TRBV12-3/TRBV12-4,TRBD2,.,TGTGCCAGCAGAGGCGGGAGTCCCGGGGAGCTGTTTTTT,CASRGGSPGELFF
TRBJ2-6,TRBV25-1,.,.,TGTGCCAGCAGTGAGGACAGTATCTCTGGGGCCAACGTCCTGACTTTC,CASSEDSISGANVLTF
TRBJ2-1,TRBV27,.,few,TGTGCCAGCAGTTCCCCCCGTTCCAACTACAATGAGCAGTTCTTC,CASSSPRSNYNEQFF
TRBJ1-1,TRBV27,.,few,TGTGCCAGCAATTCACCCACTATGAACACTGAAGCTTTCTTT,CASNSPTMNTEAFF
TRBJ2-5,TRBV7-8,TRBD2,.,TGTGCCAGCACCCACTGGGCAACAGCGGGGAGGTTAGGGACCCAGTACTTC,CASTHWATAGRLGTQYF
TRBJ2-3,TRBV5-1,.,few,TGCGCCAGCAGCCTGGGGTCGATTCGCACAGATACGCAGTATTTT,CASSLGSIRTDTQYF
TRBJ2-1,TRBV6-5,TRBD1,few,TGTGCCAGCAGCCCCCCCGGACAGGGGGCTGGGTGGAATGAGCAGTTCTTC,CASSPPGQGAGWNEQFF
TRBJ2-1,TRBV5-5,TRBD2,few,TGTGCCAGCCTAGCGGGGGGGCGCAATGAGCAGTTCTTC,CASLAGGRNEQFF
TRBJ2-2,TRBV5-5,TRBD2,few,TGTGCCAGTGGACTAGCGAACACCGGGGAGCTGTTTTTT,CASGLANTGELFF
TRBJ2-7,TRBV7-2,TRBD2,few,TGTGCCAGCAGCCCGGTCGGGGGGCTAGCGGGTCAGTACGAGCAGTACTTC,CASSPVGGLAGQYEQYF
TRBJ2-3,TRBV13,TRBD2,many,TGTGCCAGCAGCAGTGACGGGACTAGCGGCGAGCTCACAGATACGCAGTATTTT,CASSSDGTSGELTDTQYF
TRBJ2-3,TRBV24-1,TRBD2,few,TGTGCCACCAGTTATGGGACTAGCGGGGTGGATACGCAGTATTTT,CATSYGTSGVDTQYF
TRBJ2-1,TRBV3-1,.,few,TGTGCCAGCAGCGAAGTGGGTTACGAGCAGTTCTTC,CASSEVGYEQFF
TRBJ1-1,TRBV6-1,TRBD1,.,TGTGCCAGCAGTGACCTCCTACAGGGGAGGAACACTGAAGCTTTCTTT,CASSDLLQGRNTEAFF
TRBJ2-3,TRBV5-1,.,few,TGCGCCAGCAGCTTGCAATCGGGGGGCCTGATCACCCTAAATACGCAGTATTTT,CASSLQSGGLITLNTQYF
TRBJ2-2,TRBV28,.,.,TGTGCCAGCAGTCGGACGAACCCCGGGGAGCTGTTTTTT,CASSRTNPGELFF
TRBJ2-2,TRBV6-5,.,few,TGTGCCAGCATTCAGGGGGGGAGGCTTGGCACCGGGGAGCTGTTTTTT,CASIQGGRLGTGELFF